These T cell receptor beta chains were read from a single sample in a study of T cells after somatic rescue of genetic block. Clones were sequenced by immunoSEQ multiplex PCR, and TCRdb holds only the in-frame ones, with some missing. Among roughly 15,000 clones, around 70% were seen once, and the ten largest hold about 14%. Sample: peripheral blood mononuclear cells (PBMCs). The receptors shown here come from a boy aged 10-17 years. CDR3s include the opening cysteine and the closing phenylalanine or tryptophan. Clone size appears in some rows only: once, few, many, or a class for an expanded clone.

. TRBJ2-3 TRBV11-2 CASSLFPGRTDTQYF
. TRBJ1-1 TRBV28 CASSRLVTEAFF
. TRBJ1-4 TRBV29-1 CSALIPQDNEKLFF
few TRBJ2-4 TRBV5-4 CASSTGGKNIQYF
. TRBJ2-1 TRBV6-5 CASSYWGGISYNEQFF
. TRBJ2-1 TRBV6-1 CASREPRSTYNEQFF
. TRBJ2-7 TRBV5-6 CASSSNGRAYEQYF
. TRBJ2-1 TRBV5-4 CASSSGNGQGYNEQFF
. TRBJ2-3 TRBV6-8 CASSYAAGASDTQYF
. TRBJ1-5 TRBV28 CASSLWGRVEGNQPQHF
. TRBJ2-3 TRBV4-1 CASSQETGTDTQYF
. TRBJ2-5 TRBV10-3 CAINGGGDAQYF
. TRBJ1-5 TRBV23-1 CASSPDSHNQPQHF
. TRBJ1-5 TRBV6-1 CASGVNQPQHF
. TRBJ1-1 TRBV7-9 CASSFLRVYTEAFF
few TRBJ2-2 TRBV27 CASSFINTGELFF
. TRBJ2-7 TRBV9 CASSVVGIGAELSEQYF
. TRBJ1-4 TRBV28 CASRGGDIRGKLFF
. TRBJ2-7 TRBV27 CASSSIRDSSYEQYF
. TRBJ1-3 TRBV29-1 CSVGQGAGNTIYF
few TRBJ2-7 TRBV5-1 CASRGQGLVYEQYF
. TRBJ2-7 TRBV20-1 CSAREFYEQYF
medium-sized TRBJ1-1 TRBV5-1 CASSVGQGLNTEAFF
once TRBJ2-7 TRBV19 CASSQGYEQYF
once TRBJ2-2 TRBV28 CASSFRGGATGELFF
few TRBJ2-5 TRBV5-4 CASSPWGLSGRTQYF
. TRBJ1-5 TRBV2 CASRGVLNSLDTDRNQPQHF
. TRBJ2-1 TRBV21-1 CASRTGPCSYNEQFF
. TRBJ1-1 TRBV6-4 CASTHTGWNMNTEAFF